A selection of T cell receptor beta chains follows, all from one sample in a study of blood T cell repertoires in COVID-19. Clones were sequenced by immunoSEQ multiplex PCR, and TCRdb holds only the in-frame ones, with some missing. The table records some 300,000 clones, roughly 89% of them present only once. Sequencing was carried out using PBMCs or T cells enriched from blood (not recorded which). The receptors originated from a woman between 18 and 30 years old with acute COVID-19. CDR3s include the opening cysteine and the closing phenylalanine or tryptophan. D genes are given only for firm matches. Clone size, where shown, is once, few, many, or a class for clones that have expanded.

d_call: NA; j_call: TRBJ2-5; clone_size: NA; v_call: TRBV28; cdr3_nt: TGTGCCAGCAGATATCAGGGGAGGGGAGAGACCCAGTACTTC; cdr3_aa: CASRYQGRGETQYF
d_call: TRBD2; j_call: TRBJ2-2; clone_size: NA; v_call: TRBV28; cdr3_nt: TGTGCCAGCAGTTTAGGGACTAGTAACACCGGGGAGCTGTTTTTT; cdr3_aa: CASSLGTSNTGELFF
d_call: NA; j_call: TRBJ2-5; clone_size: NA; v_call: TRBV3-1/TRBV3-2; cdr3_nt: TGTGCCAGCAGCCAAGAAATTCTTAGGGAGACTGAGACCCAGTACTTC; cdr3_aa: CASSQEILRETETQYF
d_call: NA; j_call: TRBJ1-5; clone_size: NA; v_call: TRBV15; cdr3_nt: TGTGCCACCAGCGGACAGCGGGGAAATCAGCCCCAGCATTTT; cdr3_aa: CATSGQRGNQPQHF
d_call: NA; j_call: TRBJ1-1; clone_size: NA; v_call: TRBV9; cdr3_nt: TGTGCCAGCAGCGTAGGAGCAGGGGCTTCGGACACTGAAGCTTTCTTT; cdr3_aa: CASSVGAGASDTEAFF
d_call: TRBD1; j_call: TRBJ1-5; clone_size: NA; v_call: TRBV19; cdr3_nt: TGTGCTTCGAAACGGACAGGGGGGGTTCAGCCCCAGCATTTT; cdr3_aa: CASKRTGGVQPQHF
d_call: NA; j_call: TRBJ2-3; clone_size: few; v_call: TRBV19; cdr3_nt: TGTGCCAGTAGTATAGATGGGCTAGCCGGGTCCACAGATACGCAGTATTTT; cdr3_aa: CASSIDGLAGSTDTQYF
d_call: TRBD2; j_call: TRBJ2-3; clone_size: NA; v_call: TRBV5-1; cdr3_nt: TGCGCCAGCAGCTTGGAAGGTAGCGGGAGAGGGACAGATACGCAGTATTTT; cdr3_aa: CASSLEGSGRGTDTQYF
d_call: NA; j_call: TRBJ1-5; clone_size: NA; v_call: TRBV28; cdr3_nt: TGTGCCAGCAGTTTAGTGACGTCAGGCCATAATCAGCCCCAGCATTTT; cdr3_aa: CASSLVTSGHNQPQHF
d_call: TRBD2; j_call: TRBJ2-7; clone_size: NA; v_call: TRBV28; cdr3_nt: TGTGCCAGCGGGATGGGGGGGTCGTACGAGCAGTACTTC; cdr3_aa: CASGMGGSYEQYF
d_call: TRBD1; j_call: TRBJ1-1; clone_size: NA; v_call: TRBV7-8; cdr3_nt: TGTGCCAGCAGCTTAGCGTTGGGGCCACGGGACAGGGTGAGGAACACTGAAGCTTTCTTT; cdr3_aa: CASSLALGPRDRVRNTEAFF
d_call: NA; j_call: TRBJ1-4; clone_size: NA; v_call: TRBV6-5; cdr3_nt: TGTGCCAGCAGCGTGCAACAGGAAAAACTGTTTTTT; cdr3_aa: CASSVQQEKLFF
d_call: NA; j_call: TRBJ1-2; clone_size: NA; v_call: TRBV5-4; cdr3_nt: TGTGCCAGCAGCCCGGACACCTGGGGCTACACCTTC; cdr3_aa: CASSPDTWGYTF
d_call: NA; j_call: TRBJ1-2; clone_size: NA; v_call: TRBV6-5; cdr3_nt: TGTGCCAGCAGTACGGGACATAACTATGGCTACACCTTC; cdr3_aa: CASSTGHNYGYTF
d_call: NA; j_call: TRBJ1-1; clone_size: NA; v_call: TRBV30; cdr3_nt: TGTGCCTGGAGTGTACTAGGTGGGAGGTTGAACACTGAAGCTTTCTTT; cdr3_aa: CAWSVLGGRLNTEAFF
d_call: NA; j_call: TRBJ1-1; clone_size: NA; v_call: TRBV18; cdr3_nt: TGTGCCAGCTCACCCCGAGAAACTGAAGCTTTCTTT; cdr3_aa: CASSPRETEAFF
d_call: NA; j_call: TRBJ1-2; clone_size: NA; v_call: TRBV6-5; cdr3_nt: TGTGCCAGCAGTTCCCCACCCTTTGCCGGGTGGCATGGCTACACCTTC; cdr3_aa: CASSSPPFAGWHGYTF
d_call: NA; j_call: TRBJ2-7; clone_size: NA; v_call: TRBV4-1; cdr3_nt: TGCGCCAGCAGCCAAGATGGCAGGAACGGGAAAGATGGCGAGCAGTACTTC; cdr3_aa: CASSQDGRNGKDGEQYF
d_call: NA; j_call: TRBJ2-1; clone_size: NA; v_call: TRBV18; cdr3_nt: TGTGCCAGCTCACTTTACAGGCGGGGATACAATGAGCAGTTCTTC; cdr3_aa: CASSLYRRGYNEQFF
d_call: TRBD2; j_call: TRBJ2-7; clone_size: NA; v_call: TRBV7-7; cdr3_nt: TGTGCTAGCAGCGGGGACCACGGACTAGCGGTCTCCTACGAGCAGTACTTC; cdr3_aa: CASSGDHGLAVSYEQYF
d_call: NA; j_call: TRBJ1-1; clone_size: NA; v_call: TRBV3-1/TRBV3-2; cdr3_nt: TGTGCCAGCAGCCAAGAGATACTCCCGAACACTGAAGCTTTCTTT; cdr3_aa: CASSQEILPNTEAFF
d_call: TRBD1; j_call: TRBJ1-2; clone_size: few; v_call: TRBV2; cdr3_nt: TGTGCCAGCAGTGCTACAGGGGATCGTGGCTACACCTTC; cdr3_aa: CASSATGDRGYTF
d_call: NA; j_call: TRBJ1-3; clone_size: once; v_call: TRBV12-3/TRBV12-4; cdr3_nt: TGTGCCAGTCTAAATGAGGGAAGTAGGACCATATATTTT; cdr3_aa: CASLNEGSRTIYF
d_call: NA; j_call: TRBJ1-1; clone_size: NA; v_call: TRBV25-1; cdr3_nt: TGTGCCAGCAGTGAATGGGCATCAGGGAACACTGAAGCTTTCTTT; cdr3_aa: CASSEWASGNTEAFF
d_call: NA; j_call: TRBJ1-4; clone_size: NA; v_call: TRBV5-4; cdr3_nt: TGTGCCAGCAGCAGGTACGGGAAGGCTAATGAAAAACTGTTTTTT; cdr3_aa: CASSRYGKANEKLFF
d_call: TRBD1; j_call: TRBJ1-1; clone_size: NA; v_call: TRBV29-1; cdr3_nt: TGCAGCGTTGAAGATGCAGGGGGATATACCACTGAAGCTTTCTTT; cdr3_aa: CSVEDAGGYTTEAFF
d_call: NA; j_call: TRBJ1-2; clone_size: NA; v_call: TRBV20-1; cdr3_nt: TGCAGTGCTAGACGCGCCTATGGCTACACCTTC; cdr3_aa: CSARRAYGYTF
d_call: NA; j_call: TRBJ2-7; clone_size: NA; v_call: TRBV27; cdr3_nt: TGTGCCAGCAGTGTGCAGGGGGGACACGAGCAGTACTTC; cdr3_aa: CASSVQGGHEQYF
d_call: NA; j_call: TRBJ1-2; clone_size: NA; v_call: TRBV10-3; cdr3_nt: TGTGCCATCAGTGAAAGGGAGCGGTATGGCTACACCTTC; cdr3_aa: CAISERERYGYTF
d_call: NA; j_call: TRBJ1-4; clone_size: NA; v_call: TRBV28; cdr3_nt: TGTGCCAGCAGTTTAACTGCAACTAATGAAAAACTGTTTTTT; cdr3_aa: CASSLTATNEKLFF
d_call: NA; j_call: TRBJ2-1; clone_size: NA; v_call: TRBV4-1; cdr3_nt: TGCGCCAGCAGCCAAGCATTAGCGAGCTCTTACAATGAGCAGTTCTTC; cdr3_aa: CASSQALASSYNEQFF
d_call: TRBD2; j_call: TRBJ2-7; clone_size: NA; v_call: TRBV7-3; cdr3_nt: TGTGCCAGCAGTCCCGAACCCAGCGGGAGCCTCTCCTACGAGCAGTACTTC; cdr3_aa: CASSPEPSGSLSYEQYF
d_call: TRBD2; j_call: TRBJ2-4; clone_size: NA; v_call: TRBV5-1; cdr3_nt: TGCGCCAGCAGCTGGGGAGGGGAGAAAAACATTCAGTACTTC; cdr3_aa: CASSWGGEKNIQYF
d_call: TRBD1; j_call: TRBJ2-4; clone_size: NA; v_call: TRBV10-3; cdr3_nt: TGTGCCATCAGAACAGGGGATTCGGGCATTCAGTACTTC; cdr3_aa: CAIRTGDSGIQYF
d_call: NA; j_call: TRBJ1-5; clone_size: NA; v_call: TRBV2; cdr3_nt: TGTGCCAGCAGTGGACAGAAATATAGCAATCAGCCCCAGCATTTT; cdr3_aa: CASSGQKYSNQPQHF
d_call: TRBD1; j_call: TRBJ2-7; clone_size: NA; v_call: TRBV18; cdr3_nt: TGTGCCAGCTCACAAGAGGATGTGACAGGGGGCCGATCCTACGAGCAGTACTTC; cdr3_aa: CASSQEDVTGGRSYEQYF
d_call: NA; j_call: TRBJ1-4; clone_size: NA; v_call: TRBV28; cdr3_nt: TGTGCCAGCAGTTTTCCCCGTCTTCAGGGGACTAATGAAAAACTGTTTTTT; cdr3_aa: CASSFPRLQGTNEKLFF
d_call: NA; j_call: TRBJ1-1; clone_size: few; v_call: TRBV28; cdr3_nt: TGTGCCAGCACAATTCAGCCGTCGGCGGACACTGAAGCTTTCTTT; cdr3_aa: CASTIQPSADTEAFF
d_call: TRBD1; j_call: TRBJ1-4; clone_size: NA; v_call: TRBV28; cdr3_nt: TGTGCCAGCAGTCCCCGACAGGGGATGAACGAAAAACTGTTTTTT; cdr3_aa: CASSPRQGMNEKLFF
d_call: NA; j_call: TRBJ2-2; clone_size: NA; v_call: TRBV19; cdr3_nt: TGTGCCAGTAGTATCGTTGCGGGACTGAACACCGGGGAGCTGTTTTTT; cdr3_aa: CASSIVAGLNTGELFF
d_call: TRBD1; j_call: TRBJ1-1; clone_size: NA; v_call: TRBV18; cdr3_nt: TGTGCCAGCTCTCTATTACAGGGGGCAAGAAACACTGAAGCTTTCTTT; cdr3_aa: CASSLLQGARNTEAFF
d_call: TRBD1; j_call: TRBJ1-2; clone_size: NA; v_call: TRBV19; cdr3_nt: TGTGCCAGTAGCCGGGACAGCACCCTCTATGGCTACACCTTC; cdr3_aa: CASSRDSTLYGYTF